Listed here are 30 T cell receptor beta chains from one sample, sequenced in a study of T cell responses to AZD1222 COVID-19 vaccine. TCRdb's table, derived via immunoSEQ multiplex PCR, lists solely in-frame clones and lacks some. The sample yields some 74,000 clones, over 75% seen once. This specimen was peripheral blood, taken on day 0 of AZD1222 vaccination. The receptors here all came from an adult in good health.

The chain has TRBV10-1 and TRBJ2-3; D gene unclear. V lost 3 bases and J lost 5, with 9 bases in between. The CDR3 loop spans 13 amino acids. Germline loops: CDR1 WNHNN, CDR2 SYGVQD (reference sequence). This CDR3 is CASSDPDQDTQYF. The CDR3 nucleotides are TGCGCCAGCAGTGATCCGGACCAAGATACGCAGTATTTT.

The rearrangement uses TRBV12-3 or TRBV12-4 and TRBJ1-5; D is unclear. Deletions cut 1 base from V and 0 bases from J, with 1 base between. The CDR3 is 13 residues long. The CDR3 loop reads CASSLDSNQPQHF. CDR3 nucleotide sequence: TGTGCCAGCAGTTTAGATAGCAATCAGCCCCAGCATTTT.

The chain combines TRBV3-1 (or the pseudogene TRBV3-2) with TRBJ1-1; no reliable D call. The CDR3 has 14 residues. CDR1 is LGHDT, CDR2 YNNKEL, per germline (reference sequence). Trimming took 4 bases from V and 5 from J, leaving 14 bases between them. DNA for the CDR3: TGTGCCAGCAGCCGAAGCGAAGTAGAGACTGAAGCTTTCTTT. Residues: CASSRSEVETEAFF.

The chain is built from TRBV28 and TRBJ1-4, with 7 bases identical to TRBD1. Germline V lookup: CDR1 MDHEN, CDR2 SYDVKM. The CDR3 is 15 residues long. Trimming cost V 5 bases and J 0 bases; bases outside gene matches: 3. CDR3 nucleotides: TGTGCCAGCAGTCGAGGGGGCGCAACTAATGAAAAACTGTTTTTT. Residues: CASSRGGATNEKLFF.

This chain uses TRBV30 with TRBJ2-2; TRBD2 matches 11 bases. The CDR3 sequence is 18 residues long. V lost 2 bases, J lost 2 bases, and 10 bases stayed unmatched. Germline CDR1 is GTSNPN and CDR2 is SVGIG (reference sequence). The CDR3 loop reads CAWSTMTSGDRNTGELFF. The CDR3 bases are TGTGCCTGGAGTACCATGACTAGCGGGGACCGTAACACCGGGGAGCTGTTTTTT.

The chain couples TRBV7-8 to TRBJ1-5, with TRBD1 matching 7 bases. The V gene's germline CDR1 is SGHVS and CDR2 FQNEAQ. V was pared by 5 bases and J by 4 bases, with 11 bases of the junction left unmatched. The CDR3 sequence is 16 residues long. The CDR3 DNA sequence: TGTGCCAGCAGCCCCGACAGGGTTGGTAAGAATCAGCCCCAGCATTTT. It encodes CASSPDRVGKNQPQHF.

This rearrangement joins TRBV7-8 to TRBJ1-4; D unresolved. Germline CDR1 SGHVS, CDR2 FQNEAQ. V was cut by 6 bases and J by 5 bases, with 7 bases left in between. This CDR3 has 12 residues. The CDR3 DNA follows: TGTGCCAGCAGTCCGGGGAATGAAAAACTGTTTTTT. It is translated as CASSPGNEKLFF. The full variable domain, in which reference TRBV7-8 and TRBJ1-4 provide the parts outside the CDR3, is GAGVSQSPRYKVAKRGQDVALRCDPISGHVSLFWYQQALGQGPEFLTYFQNEAQLDKSGLPSDRFFAERPEGSVSTLKIQRTQQEDSAVYLCASSPGNEKLFFGSGTQLSVL.

J is TRBJ1-1 and V is TRBV12-3 or TRBV12-4, with 9 bases lining up with TRBD1. This CDR3 spans 13 amino acids. Unmatched junction bases numbered 4, after V lost 6 bases and J lost 5 bases. CDR3 in amino acids: CASRPGTGTEAFF. CDR3 nucleotides: TGTGCCAGCAGACCCGGGACAGGGACTGAAGCTTTCTTT.

J is TRBJ1-5 and V is TRBV30; D gene unclear. V gave up 1 base and J gave up 7 bases, with 20 bases separating them. The CDR3 totals 16 residues. Germline V CDR1 and CDR2: GTSNPN, SVGIG (reference sequence). CDR3 loop: CAWSAPGRSLRQPQHF. The DNA of the CDR3 is TGTGCCTGGAGTGCTCCCGGACGTTCGCTTAGGCAGCCCCAGCATTTT. Full variable domain (remainder filled in from reference TRBV30 and TRBJ1-5): SQTIHQWPATLVQPVGSPLSLECTVEGTSNPNLYWYRQAAGRGLQLLFYSVGIGQISSEVPQNLSASRPQDRQFILSSKKLLLSDSGFYLCAWSAPGRSLRQPQHFGDGTRLSIL.

V usage is TRBV3-1 (or the pseudogene TRBV3-2) and J usage is TRBJ2-3; 9 positions agree with TRBD1. V gave up 6 bases and J gave up 4 bases; unmatched junction bases: 8. The CDR3 is made up of 15 amino acids. Germline-derived CDR1 and CDR2 are LGHDT and YNNKEL (reference sequence). CDR3 residues: CASRHRGQEADTQYF. As DNA, the CDR3 is TGTGCCAGCAGGCACAGGGGGCAAGAGGCAGATACGCAGTATTTT.

The chain combines TRBV3-1 (or the pseudogene TRBV3-2) with TRBJ1-1; 9 bases line up with TRBD1. The junction had 11 bases not matched to a gene; V was cut back by 5 bases and J by 1 base. The germline gives CDR1 LGHDT, CDR2 YNNKEL (reference sequence). The CDR3 consists of 17 residues. CDR3 protein: CASSSGTGFGGNTEAFF. DNA for the CDR3: TGTGCCAGCAGCTCCGGGACAGGGTTTGGTGGGAACACTGAAGCTTTCTTT.

V usage is TRBV6-5 and J usage is TRBJ2-3; no reliable D call. This CDR3 is built from 14 residues. The V end was cut by 8 bases, the J end by 2 bases, with 14 bases between. Germline V gives CDR1 MNHEY, CDR2 SVGAGI. Written as DNA, the CDR3 is TGTGCCAGCCGGAGCCGATTATACACAGATACGCAGTATTTT. Its protein product is CASRSRLYTDTQYF.

The chain joins TRBV5-1 to TRBJ2-7, with D possibly called TRBD1 or TRBD2 (5 bases each). The CDR3 has 16 residues. Germline-derived CDR1 and CDR2 are SGHRS and YFSETQ. V lost 0 bases and J 2 bases, leaving 15 bases between the germline ends. In nucleotides, the CDR3 is TGCGCCAGCAGCTTGGCTTCAGCTTGGGGGACCTACGAGCAGTACTTC. It translates to CASSLASAWGTYEQYF.

V is TRBV29-1 and J is TRBJ2-1, with unresolved D. The CDR3 is made up of 12 amino acids. V was cut by 4 bases and J by 8 bases, with 12 bases left in between. Germline lookup yields CDR1 SQVTM and CDR2 ANQGSEA. CDR3 sequence (DNA): TGCAGCGTTGTTCAAGATTTTGATGAGCAGTTCTTC. Translation gives CSVVQDFDEQFF.

In DNA, the CDR3 is TGTGCCAGCAGCTTGGGAGGGACGCCTCAAGAGACCCAGTACTTC. Translated, it gives CASSLGGTPQETQYF. The rearrangement links TRBV7-6 to TRBJ2-5; 7 bases fit TRBD2. The trim removed 3 bases at V and 2 bases at J, leaving 6 bases unmatched. The germline CDR1 and CDR2 sequences are SGHVS and FNYEAQ. The CDR3 extends over 15 amino acids.

This chain connects TRBV2 to TRBJ2-5; D is perhaps TRBD1 (5 bases). The V end lost 7 bases, the J end lost 0 bases, and 12 bases lay between the germline ends. The CDR3 totals 14 residues. CDR1 SNHLY and CDR2 FYNNEI come from the germline V gene. This CDR3 reads CASNFGAYQETQYF. The CDR3 DNA sequence: TGTGCCAGCAACTTTGGGGCCTACCAAGAGACCCAGTACTTC.

The J gene is TRBJ1-4, the V gene TRBV5-4; D is possibly TRBD1 (5 bases). CDR3 length equals 14 residues. The germline CDR1 and CDR2 sequences are SGHNT and YYREEE (reference sequence). Trimming removed 4 bases from V and 2 bases from J, with 9 bases in between. Here the CDR3 reads CASSQGLTNEKLFF. CDR3 DNA: TGTGCCAGCAGCCAGGGACTTACTAATGAAAAACTGTTTTTT.

This chain links TRBV3-1 (or the pseudogene TRBV3-2) with TRBJ2-1; TRBD2 matches 14 bases. The CDR3 consists of 17 residues. V was pared by 2 bases and J by 6 bases, with 6 bases of the junction left unmatched. CDR1 LGHDT and CDR2 YNNKEL come from the germline V gene (reference sequence). CDR3 nucleotides: TGTGCCAGCAGCCAATATACCGGGACTAGCGGGAGCAATGAGCAGTTCTTC. It encodes CASSQYTGTSGSNEQFF.

This chain uses TRBV19 with TRBJ1-4, with a weak D call TRBD1 (5 bases). The CDR3 is made up of 14 amino acids. Germline lookup yields CDR1 LNHDA and CDR2 SQIVND (reference sequence). Trimming pared 3 bases from V and 8 bases from J, leaving 13 bases between. The DNA for the CDR3 is TGTGCCAGTAGTATGAAAGGGGCTTGGGAAAAACTGTTTTTT. Its translation is CASSMKGAWEKLFF.

This chain links TRBV6-4 with TRBJ1-5; D remains ambiguous. The CDR3 has 14 residues. Germline-derived CDR1 and CDR2 are MRHNA and SNTAGT. V was shortened by 6 bases and J by 2 bases, with 11 bases between the two germline ends. Written as DNA, the CDR3 is TGTGCCAGCAGCATCGGGCCGGGCAATCAGCCCCAGCATTTT. Amino acid sequence: CASSIGPGNQPQHF.

This sequence joins TRBV5-6 and TRBJ2-1; 7 bases map to TRBD2. V lost 1 base to trimming and J lost 1 base; unmatched junction nucleotides: 8. This CDR3 comprises 17 residues. Per germline, CDR1 SGHDT and CDR2 YYEEEE. The CDR3 protein is CASSLLQLAMSYNEQFF. The CDR3, as DNA: TGTGCCAGCAGCTTGTTGCAACTAGCGATGTCCTACAATGAGCAGTTCTTC.

The table lists this clone with a few counts. The rearrangement links TRBV6-5 to TRBJ1-1, with TRBD1 matching over 7 bases. The CDR3 covers 13 residues. V gave up 6 bases and J gave up 4 bases; unmatched junction bases: 5. The germline V gene encodes CDR1 MNHEY and CDR2 SVGAGI. The CDR3 coding sequence is TGTGCCAGCAGCTCTGGACAGGCCACTGAAGCTTTCTTT. As protein: CASSSGQATEAFF.

The chain is built from TRBV6-5 and TRBJ1-1; D is perhaps TRBD1 (5 bases). The V and J ends lost 7 bases and 10 bases respectively, with 19 bases between them. CDR1 is MNHEY and CDR2 is SVGAGI in the germline V gene. CDR3 size: 13 residues. The CDR3 region has the DNA TGTGCCAGCAACCGGAAGCAGGGTCTACGAGCTTTCTTT. This gives the protein CASNRKQGLRAFF.

J is TRBJ2-5 and V is TRBV18; D remains ambiguous. CDR1 and CDR2 (germline): KGHSH, LQKENI. Trimming stripped 3 bases from V and 4 bases from J, with 12 bases between. This CDR3 comprises 14 residues. The chain's CDR3 is CASSPLGSRETQYF. The CDR3 DNA sequence: TGTGCCAGCTCACCGTTGGGCTCCAGAGAGACCCAGTACTTC.

This clone was detected only a few times. The J gene is TRBJ1-4, the V gene TRBV19, with 8 bases identical to TRBD1. Per the germline V gene, CDR1 is LNHDA and CDR2 is SQIVND (reference sequence). There are 16 residues in the CDR3. The V gene end was trimmed by 7 bases and the J gene end by 8 bases; junction bases not matched to a gene: 15. The CDR3: CASTGTGGSFNEKLFF. CDR3 DNA: TGTGCCAGTACAGGGACAGGCGGGAGCTTCAACGAAAAACTGTTTTTT.

The V and J genes are TRBV7-2 and TRBJ2-1, with 10 bases aligning to TRBD2. The CDR3 consists of 13 residues. J was trimmed by 13 bases and V by 3 bases; bases with no gene match: 6. Per germline, CDR1 SGHTA and CDR2 FQGNSA. CDR3 DNA: TGTGCCAGCAGCTTTGGGACTAGCGAGGCTCAGTTCTTC. Translation gives CASSFGTSEAQFF. Together with reference TRBV7-2 and TRBJ2-1, the CDR3 gives the full variable domain: GAGVSQSPSNKVTEKGKDVELRCDPISGHTALYWYRQSLGQGLEFLIYFQGNSAPDKSGLPSDRFSAERTGGSVSTLTIQRTQQEDSAVYLCASSFGTSEAQFFGPGTRLTVL.

This sequence joins TRBV5-8 and TRBJ2-7; no reliable D call. Germline assignment: CDR1 SGHTS and CDR2 YDEGEE. V was trimmed by 0 bases and J by 1 base, leaving 11 bases between them. CDR3 length: 15 amino acids. CDR3 amino acids: CASSLASVPSYEQYF. CDR3 in DNA: TGTGCCAGCAGCTTGGCCTCAGTGCCGTCCTACGAGCAGTACTTC. Combining the CDR3 with reference TRBV5-8 and TRBJ2-7 gives the whole variable domain EAGVTQSPTHLIKTRGQQATLRCSPISGHTSVYWYQQALGLGLQFLLWYDEGEERNRGNFPPRFSGRQFPNYSSELNVNALELEDSALYLCASSLASVPSYEQYFGPGTRLTVT.

The chain recombines TRBV2 with TRBJ2-2; D remains ambiguous. Germline V lookup: CDR1 SNHLY, CDR2 FYNNEI. The V end was cut by 4 bases, the J end by 5 bases, with 8 bases between. This CDR3 contains 13 residues. The DNA for the CDR3 is TGTGCCAGCAGTGTAATGGGGACCGGGGAGCTGTTTTTT. Amino acids: CASSVMGTGELFF.

The chain is built from TRBV6-5 and TRBJ1-3; no reliable D call. The CDR3 extends over 15 amino acids. The V gene's germline CDR1 is MNHEY and CDR2 SVGAGI. Between the trimmed V and J ends, which lost 6 bases and 0 bases, there was a span of 12 bases. The CDR3 here is CASRTLQSSGNTIYF. For the CDR3, the DNA is TGTGCCAGCAGGACACTCCAGAGCTCTGGAAACACCATATATTTT.

The J gene is TRBJ2-1, the V gene TRBV6-1; tentatively, D is TRBD1 (6 bases). The CDR3 contains 12 residues. Trimming removed 3 bases at V and 7 bases at J, with 7 bases between. Germline CDR1 and CDR2: MNHNS and SASEGT. The CDR3 loop reads CASSDDRNEQFF. In DNA form, the CDR3 reads TGTGCCAGCAGTGACGACAGGAATGAGCAGTTCTTC.